Shown below are 14 T cell receptor beta chains from a single sample sequenced in a study of shared T cell receptors in the human thymus. Profiled with immunoSEQ multiplex PCR; TCRdb holds only in-frame clones, not every one. This repertoire shows hundreds of thousands of clones, over 75% found once; its top ten account for more than 0.009%. The sample was also reused in another study, on human thymus T cells.

The sequencing input was thymocytes. The receptors were gathered from a boy in the first two years of life with a congenital heart defect.

The CDR3 region has the DNA TGTGCCAGCAGTGAACCAGGTTCCTCCTACGAGCAGTACTTC. Protein sequence: CASSEPGSSYEQYF. V usage is TRBV2 and J usage is TRBJ2-7, with unresolved D. The germline V gene has CDR1 SNHLY and CDR2 FYNNEI. The CDR3 extends over 14 amino acids. The germline V and J ends were trimmed by 2 bases and 0 bases, with 8 bases remaining between them. Using reference TRBV2 and TRBJ2-7 for the parts outside the CDR3, the full variable domain is EPEVTQTPSHQVTQMGQEVILRCVPISNHLYFYWYRQILGQKVEFLVSFYNNEISEKSEIFDDQFSVERPDGSNFTLKIRSTKLEDSAMYFCASSEPGSSYEQYFGPGTRLTVT.

This rearrangement joins TRBV19 to TRBJ2-7; D not resolved. Trimming took 4 bases from V and 0 from J, leaving 13 bases between them. The germline gives CDR1 LNHDA, CDR2 SQIVND (reference sequence). This CDR3 is built from 15 residues. The CDR3 region is CASSNKGDVSYEQYF. In nucleotides, the CDR3 is TGTGCCAGTAGTAACAAAGGAGACGTCTCCTACGAGCAGTACTTC.

This chain joins TRBV30 and TRBJ1-2; maybe TRBD1 (6 bases). The CDR3 extends over 16 amino acids. Trimming took 2 bases from V and 4 from J, leaving 20 bases between them. Germline V lookup: CDR1 GTSNPN, CDR2 SVGIG (reference sequence). The CDR3 DNA follows: TGTGCCTGGAGTACCCCCTGGGCAGGGGCAGTCTATGGCTACACCTTC. It is translated as CAWSTPWAGAVYGYTF.

The chain combines TRBV29-1 with TRBJ1-3, with 12 bases matching TRBD1. This CDR3 is 18 amino acids long. The germline V gene encodes CDR1 SQVTM and CDR2 ANQGSEA. The V and J ends lost 2 bases and 3 bases, in that order; junction bases with no gene match: 11. CDR3 amino acids: CSVELVRDRGLVGNTIYF. The CDR3 DNA follows: TGCAGCGTTGAATTGGTTCGGGACAGGGGGCTGGTTGGAAACACCATATATTTT.

On this clone itself: The sample contains more than one DNA sequence encoding this CDR3. The CDR3 sequence: CASSATGDYGYTF. The CDR3 bases are TGTGCCAGCAGCGCGACAGGGGACTATGGCTACACCTTC. This chain links TRBV28 with TRBJ1-2; 8 bases map to TRBD1. The V and J ends lost 6 bases and 3 bases, in that order; junction bases with no gene match: 3. The CDR3 is made up of 13 amino acids. Germline lookup yields CDR1 MDHEN and CDR2 SYDVKM.

This chain uses TRBV30 with TRBJ2-7; 7 bases are shared with TRBD2. The V gene end was trimmed by 0 bases and the J gene end by 0 bases; junction bases not matched to a gene: 8. Germline V gives CDR1 GTSNPN, CDR2 SVGIG (reference sequence). The CDR3 length is 16 residues. CDR3 in DNA: TGTGCCTGGAGTGTAAAGCGGGGCCCTAGCTCCTACGAGCAGTACTTC. Its translation: CAWSVKRGPSSYEQYF.

This chain connects TRBV27 to TRBJ1-1; a weak D match, TRBD1 (5 bases). There are 16 residues in the CDR3. The V end lost 5 bases, the J end lost 0 bases, and 16 bases lay between the germline ends. Germline CDR1 and CDR2: MNHEY and SMNVEV (reference sequence). This chain's CDR3 is CASSQRRGVVNTEAFF. CDR3 bases: TGTGCCAGCAGTCAGCGACGGGGGGTGGTGAACACTGAAGCTTTCTTT.

CDR3 DNA sequence: TGTGCCAGCAGCCCTCGTCGGGAGGGGATGGATACGCAGTATTTT. This translates into CASSPRREGMDTQYF. V gene TRBV9 combines with J gene TRBJ2-3; 8 nucleotides align to TRBD2. V trimming: 4 bases; J trimming: 6 bases; junction bases outside the gene matches: 10. This CDR3 is built from 15 residues. CDR1 is SGDLS, CDR2 YYNGEE, per germline.

The chain has TRBV5-8 and TRBJ2-7, with TRBD1 matching 9 bases. V was clipped by 3 bases and J by 0 bases; unmatched bases: 7. The CDR3 runs to 16 residues. The germline V gene has CDR1 SGHTS and CDR2 YDEGEE. CDR3 DNA: TGTGCCAGCAGCTACACCGGGACAGGGCGCTCCTACGAGCAGTACTTC. Translated: CASSYTGTGRSYEQYF. The full variable domain, completed using reference TRBV5-8 and TRBJ2-7, is EAGVTQSPTHLIKTRGQQATLRCSPISGHTSVYWYQQALGLGLQFLLWYDEGEERNRGNFPPRFSGRQFPNYSSELNVNALELEDSALYLCASSYTGTGRSYEQYFGPGTRLTVT.

J is TRBJ1-3 and V is TRBV4-3; D is ambiguous. Germline V gene sequence: CDR1 LGHNA, CDR2 YSLEER. This CDR3 has 16 residues. V dropped 1 base and J dropped 0 bases, with 10 bases sitting between them. The CDR3 nucleotides are TGCGCCAGCAGCCAAGGATCCGGGTACTCTGGAAACACCATATATTTT. Encoded protein: CASSQGSGYSGNTIYF.

The chain is built from TRBV30 and TRBJ2-7; D unresolved. Germline-derived CDR1 and CDR2 are GTSNPN and SVGIG (reference sequence). V lost 5 bases and J lost 2, with 19 bases in between. The CDR3 runs 15 residues. This CDR3 reads CAWAPVVGSPYEQYF. For the CDR3, the DNA is TGTGCCTGGGCCCCGGTAGTGGGCAGCCCCTACGAGCAGTACTTC.

This clone occurred a few times. The V and J genes are TRBV15 and TRBJ2-6; 9 bases agree with TRBD1. This CDR3 is built from 19 residues. The trim removed 2 bases at V and 0 bases at J, leaving 8 bases unmatched. Germline CDR1 reads LNHNV; CDR2 reads YYDKDF (reference sequence). CDR3 nucleotide sequence: TGTGCCACCAGCAGAACAGGGACAGGGACCCACTCTGGGGCCAACGTCCTGACTTTC. Amino acids: CATSRTGTGTHSGANVLTF. The full variable domain, its missing parts supplied by reference TRBV15 and TRBJ2-6, is DAMVIQNPRYQVTQFGKPVTLSCSQTLNHNVMYWYQQKSSQAPKLLFHYYDKDFNNEADTPDNFQSRRPNTSFCFLDIRSPGLGDTAMYLCATSRTGTGTHSGANVLTFGAGSRLTVL.

The rearrangement joins TRBV7-8 to TRBJ2-1, with 11 positions matching TRBD2. Germline V gene data show CDR1 as SGHVS and CDR2 as FQNEAQ. V lost 4 bases, J lost 5 bases, and 4 bases stayed unmatched. This CDR3 has 15 amino acids. The CDR3 sequence is CASSSIAGGNNEQFF. The CDR3 nucleotides are TGTGCCAGCAGCTCCATAGCGGGAGGGAACAATGAGCAGTTCTTC.

This chain joins TRBV6-4 and TRBJ1-2; D not resolved. Germline V gene sequence: CDR1 MRHNA, CDR2 SNTAGT. Trimming shortened V by 0 bases and J by 8 bases, and 7 bases separated the two germline ends. This CDR3 is built from 12 residues. DNA for the CDR3: TGTGCCAGCAGTGACTCAGGGAGAGGCTACACCTTC. It is translated as CASSDSGRGYTF.